These T cell receptor beta chains were read from a single sample in a study of blood T cell repertoires in COVID-19. Here immunoSEQ multiplex PCR was the method, and the copy in TCRdb shows in-frame clones only, minus some. The sample yields 250,000 to 350,000 clones, approximately 91% seen once. The material sequenced was peripheral blood. These receptors were obtained from a woman aged 55-75 years with acute or convalescent COVID-19. CDR3s include the opening cysteine and the closing phenylalanine or tryptophan. D genes are given only for firm matches. Only some rows state a clone size, as once, few, many or a class for expanded clones.

v_call,j_call,d_call,clone_size,cdr3_aa,cdr3_nt
TRBV6-5,TRBJ2-7,TRBD2,-,CASSTRGGSYEQYF,TGTGCCAGCAGTACCCGGGGGGGTTCCTACGAGCAGTACTTC
TRBV28,TRBJ1-1,-,-,CASSSGQMNTEAFF,TGTGCCAGCAGTTCCGGACAGATGAACACTGAAGCTTTCTTT
TRBV28,TRBJ2-2,TRBD1,-,CASTGTGGAGELFF,TGTGCCAGCACCGGGACAGGGGGGGCCGGGGAGCTGTTTTTT
TRBV7-2,TRBJ2-5,-,-,CASSLARQETQYF,TGTGCCAGCAGCTTAGCCAGGCAAGAGACCCAGTACTTC
TRBV10-3,TRBJ2-1,-,-,CAISDWAQGTSTNEQFF,TGTGCCATCAGTGATTGGGCACAGGGAACTTCTACAAATGAGCAGTTCTTC
TRBV27,TRBJ2-3,-,-,CASNKDSGYTDTQYF,TGTGCCAGCAACAAGGACAGTGGATACACAGATACGCAGTATTTT
TRBV28,TRBJ1-5,-,-,CASSPRGEGNQPQHF,TGTGCCAGCAGTCCCAGGGGCGAGGGCAATCAGCCCCAGCATTTT
TRBV18,TRBJ1-2,TRBD1,few,CASSPTWDRVGYTF,TGTGCCAGCTCACCTACCTGGGACAGGGTTGGCTACACCTTC
TRBV9,TRBJ2-7,TRBD2,-,CASSPRSSGTYEQYF,TGTGCCAGCAGCCCCCGGTCTAGCGGAACCTACGAGCAGTACTTC
TRBV5-1,TRBJ2-1,-,-,CASSSSGDRTYNEQFF,TGCGCCAGCAGCAGCTCCGGAGACAGAACCTACAATGAGCAGTTCTTC
TRBV4-2,TRBJ1-1,-,few,CASSQDGTGRNTEAFF,TGTGCCAGCAGCCAAGATGGAACAGGGAGGAACACTGAAGCTTTCTTT
TRBV27,TRBJ1-2,-,-,CASSSSTGLGYTF,TGTGCCAGCAGTTCATCGACAGGCTTGGGCTACACCTTC
TRBV7-6,TRBJ1-5,TRBD1,-,CASSLGQGGGSSNQPQHF,TGTGCCAGCAGCTTAGGACAGGGCGGTGGTTCGAGCAATCAGCCCCAGCATTTT
TRBV2,TRBJ2-2,-,-,CASTPNTGELFF,TGTGCCAGCACTCCGAACACCGGGGAGCTGTTTTTT
TRBV7-9,TRBJ2-7,-,once,CASSNRVVVTRSSYEQYF,TGTGCCAGCAGCAACAGGGTCGTAGTAACCCGAAGCTCCTACGAGCAGTACTTC
TRBV9,TRBJ2-1,TRBD2,-,CASSETSGGPYNEQFF,TGTGCCAGCAGCGAGACTAGCGGGGGCCCCTACAATGAGCAGTTCTTC
TRBV28,TRBJ1-2,TRBD1,-,CASSPLIRQGRYGYTF,TGTGCCAGCAGTCCACTAATCCGACAGGGTCGCTATGGCTACACCTTC
TRBV7-9,TRBJ2-2,TRBD1,-,CASGRQGATGELFF,TGTGCCAGCGGGAGACAGGGGGCTACCGGGGAGCTGTTTTTT
TRBV7-9,TRBJ2-1,-,-,CASSLMSDSASYNEQFF,TGTGCCAGCAGCTTAATGTCGGACTCTGCATCCTACAATGAGCAGTTCTTC
TRBV7-9,TRBJ1-2,-,-,CASSPRVEGDDGYTF,TGTGCCAGCAGCCCCCGAGTCGAGGGAGACGATGGCTACACCTTC
TRBV27,TRBJ2-2,TRBD2,-,CATATSGGTGELFF,TGTGCCACCGCTACTAGCGGGGGGACCGGGGAGCTGTTTTTT
TRBV10-3,TRBJ1-2,-,-,CAISLQNYGYTF,TGTGCCATCAGTTTACAGAACTATGGCTACACCTTC
TRBV6-2/TRBV6-3,TRBJ2-4,TRBD2,-,CASSTGSGGVNIQYF,TGTGCCAGCAGTACAGGCTCGGGGGGAGTAAACATTCAGTACTTC
TRBV13,TRBJ2-7,-,-,CASSLGILDEQYF,TGTGCCAGCAGCTTAGGGATCTTAGACGAGCAGTACTTC
TRBV30,TRBJ1-5,TRBD1,-,CAWDREGNQPQHF,TGTGCCTGGGACAGGGAAGGCAATCAGCCCCAGCATTTT
TRBV6-2/TRBV6-3,TRBJ2-2,-,-,CASSYSRPNTGELFF,TGTGCCAGCAGTTACTCGAGGCCGAACACCGGGGAGCTGTTTTTT
TRBV4-2,TRBJ1-1,-,-,CASSQGLGDSAEAFF,TGTGCCAGCAGCCAGGGTCTGGGCGATAGCGCTGAAGCTTTCTTT
TRBV4-3,TRBJ1-1,-,-,CASRTNSRNTEAFF,TGCGCCAGCAGGACAAACTCAAGGAACACTGAAGCTTTCTTT
TRBV7-6,TRBJ1-1,TRBD1,-,CASSLIGQGAGGTEAFF,TGTGCCAGCAGCTTAATTGGACAGGGGGCAGGAGGCACTGAAGCTTTCTTT
TRBV19,TRBJ2-6,-,-,CASRRQGRIRSGANVLTF,TGTGCCAGTAGGCGGCAGGGAAGGATAAGGTCTGGGGCCAACGTCCTGACTTTC
TRBV7-8,TRBJ2-7,-,-,CASSSPARVYEQYF,TGTGCCAGCAGCTCCCCGGCTAGAGTCTACGAGCAGTACTTC
TRBV27,TRBJ1-1,TRBD1,-,CASSSGQGYRDTEAFF,TGTGCCAGCAGTTCGGGACAGGGATATAGGGACACTGAAGCTTTCTTT
TRBV30,TRBJ2-4,TRBD1,-,CAWSVLGQGKNIQYF,TGTGCCTGGAGTGTACTTGGACAGGGGAAAAACATTCAGTACTTC
TRBV14,TRBJ2-2,-,-,CASSRRGYGELFF,TGTGCCAGCAGCCGACGAGGGTACGGGGAGCTGTTTTTT
TRBV5-8,TRBJ2-1,-,-,CASSLVRGTPYNEQFF,TGTGCCAGCAGCTTGGTGAGGGGGACCCCTTACAATGAGCAGTTCTTC
TRBV7-3,TRBJ2-1,TRBD2,-,CASSSMTSGRAVEQFF,TGTGCCAGCAGCTCAATGACTAGCGGGAGGGCTGTTGAGCAGTTCTTC
TRBV7-2,TRBJ2-2,TRBD1,-,CASSLAVEGAGTGELFF,TGTGCCAGCAGCTTAGCTGTTGAGGGGGCTGGCACCGGGGAGCTGTTTTTT
TRBV19,TRBJ2-3,-,-,CASSIAGVTDTQYF,TGTGCCAGTAGTATAGCGGGAGTAACAGATACGCAGTATTTT
TRBV2,TRBJ2-7,-,-,CASIGHLSYEQYF,TGTGCCAGCATTGGACACCTCTCCTACGAGCAGTACTTC
TRBV19,TRBJ1-1,-,-,CASKNREPGGGTEAFF,TGTGCCAGTAAGAACAGGGAGCCCGGGGGGGGAACTGAAGCTTTCTTT
TRBV3-1/TRBV3-2,TRBJ2-6,-,-,CASSQGAGLLTNVLTF,TGTGCCAGCAGCCAAGGGGCAGGGCTACTTACCAACGTCCTGACTTTC
TRBV7-3,TRBJ1-2,-,-,CASSSSAGDGYTF,TGTGCCAGCAGCTCCAGTGCAGGGGATGGCTACACCTTC
TRBV15,TRBJ2-7,-,medium-sized,CATSPGTGSYEQYF,TGTGCCACCAGCCCAGGAACGGGGTCCTACGAGCAGTACTTC
TRBV19,TRBJ1-2,-,-,CASHLGEINYGYTF,TGTGCCAGCCATCTGGGAGAGATTAACTATGGCTACACCTTC
TRBV6-2/TRBV6-3,TRBJ2-1,TRBD1,-,CASSPLFGTAYNEQFF,TGTGCCAGCAGTCCCCTCTTTGGGACAGCCTACAATGAGCAGTTCTTC
TRBV18,TRBJ2-5,-,-,CASSPPGASRGPQETQYF,TGTGCCAGCTCACCACCGGGGGCCAGCAGGGGACCCCAAGAGACCCAGTACTTC